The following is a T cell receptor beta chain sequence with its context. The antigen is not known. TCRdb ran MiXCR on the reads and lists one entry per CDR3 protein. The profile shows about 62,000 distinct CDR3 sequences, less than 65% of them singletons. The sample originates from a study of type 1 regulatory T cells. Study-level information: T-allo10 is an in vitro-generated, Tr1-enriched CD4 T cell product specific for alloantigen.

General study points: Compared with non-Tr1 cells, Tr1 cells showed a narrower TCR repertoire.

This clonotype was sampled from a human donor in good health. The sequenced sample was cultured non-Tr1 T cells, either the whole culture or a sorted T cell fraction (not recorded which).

CDR3 sequence (DNA): TGTGCCAGCTCAAACGTTCAGGGGAGCACCGGGGAGCTGTTTTTT. Its protein product is CASSNVQGSTGELFF. The genes are TRBV18 and TRBJ2-2; D is perhaps TRBD1 (6 bases). The CDR3 spans 15 residues. V was shortened by 5 bases and J by 4 bases, with 14 bases between the two germline ends. Germline values: CDR1 KGHSH, CDR2 LQKENI.